The sequence of this T cell receptor (beta chain) was determined in a study of shared clonotypes between healthy human individuals (dated by TCRdb to 2020 to 2022). Study-level background: The cohort included three men and a couple of women between 18 and 49 years of age. Leukapheresis yielded between about 0.94 and 10 billion PBMCs per donor. The study deeply sequenced blood TCR repertoires of roughly five healthy adults to estimate repertoire size and the extent of clonotype sharing between individuals. To increase sequencing depth and limit assay-specific biases, TCR repertoire library preparation and sequencing were carried out by different laboratories using diverse techniques. For each donor, CD4 naive and CD4 memory were each given three plates, CD8 naive was given two plates, and CD8 memory was given one plate.

This clone occurred once. No cognate antigen has been identified for it. No base quality values were provided; no much bigger clone lies one nucleotide off. TCR CDR3 regions were amplified from genomic DNA by multiplex PCR using the deep immunoSEQ assay. Extracted genomic DNA from each cell subset was spread evenly across all wells of several immunoSEQ 96-well plates, with each plate serving as a replicate. Each replicate PCR for sorted subsets received roughly 200 ng genomic DNA, equal to about 30,000 T cell genomes. The purified libraries were quantified using a Qubit 3.0 fluorometer, sized with a Bioanalyzer 2100, and then quantified again using the KAPA Library Quantification kit. A separate single-read 150-cycle Illumina NextSeq 550 flow cell was used to sequence each immunoSEQ 96-well plate. As for the authors' bioinformatics: Because the immunoSEQ output held only junctional sequences and lacked quality scores, the filtering could not match the filtering applied to full-length reads. Sequences were annotated with PyIR, a Python wrapper for IgBLAST v1.9, and V/J genes and CDR3 were assigned using IMGT germline references. Any read was removed if the V/J assignment was weak (E-value above 1e-6), the CDR3 was missing, or the read contained stop codons, out-of-frame junctions, or ambiguous translated residues. V3J clonotypes were defined as sequences sharing the same inferred V gene, J gene, and CDR3 amino acid sequence. To compute the percentage overlap between repertoires, the number of shared unique clonotypes was divided by the size of the smaller repertoire. RTK rarefaction, the Chao1 estimator, and Recon v2.1 estimates of unobserved clonotypes were used to assess repertoire richness. For all TCRbeta clonotypes obtained by the gDNA method from several donors, generation probabilities were computed with OLGA. In TCRdb, the immuneACCESS table is reduced to in-frame sequences with V and J assigned. These tables do not hold every clone; where another copy was compared, an unresolved V gene accounts for under half, and the others remain unexplained. V, J and clone size were drawn from that table, and D and trimming were deduced from the DNA. This sample comprises nearly 750,000 clones, 72% of them detected only once. The ten largest clones take up approximately 2% of the sample.

In the germline V gene, CDR1 corresponds to SGHRS and CDR2 to YFSETQ. The CDR3 covers 15 residues, taking in both the cysteine and the phenylalanine. Here the CDR3 DNA is all that survives: 45 bases in frame from base 1. Ends trimmed: V by 3 bases, J by 8 bases; bases unmatched to a gene: 7. What the research found in general, with its limitations: Naive subsets generally had larger estimated clonotype richness than memory subsets. Clonotypes shared by all four sorted-subset donors showed higher generation probabilities than non-shared clonotypes. Rarefaction of sorted-subset datasets indicated incomplete sequencing despite the large sequencing depth. The small number of donors limited the genetic and exposure-history diversity represented. Sharing across a few donors was observed for roughly 5% of naive CD4, 3% to 3.5% of naive CD8, 2% to 2.5% of memory CD4, and around 0.4% of memory CD8 clonotypes. Pairwise subsampling led to the expectation that sequencing depth would affect the degree of clonotype sharing among donors. Only blood was sampled, and tissue TCR repertoires likely differ from those in blood.

Donors were healthy HIV-negative adults with no recently reported acute infections or vaccinations. Every donor was a Caucasian adult residing in Nashville, Tennessee, USA. CD4+ T cells were enriched by magnetic negative selection; naive cells were then positively selected on CD45RA, and the negative fraction formed the memory subset. After blood collection by leukapheresis, PBMCs were isolated using Ficoll-Histopaque density gradient centrifugation and then cryopreserved in the vapor phase of liquid nitrogen. Purity and quantity of every magnetically sorted T cell population were checked by analytical flow cytometry. Genomic DNA was isolated from every sorted fraction and measured by UV absorbance on a Nanodrop 2000c.

This receptor chain uses TRBV5-1 and TRBJ2-1; the junction holds 11 bases that match TRBD1. The sample taken for sequencing was memory CD4+ T cells sorted from blood. Sample cell subset or site, as interpreted from the label and publication: CD45RA-negative fraction. This clonotype was obtained from a young woman in good health. The nucleotides read TGCGCCAGCAGCTCGGGACAGGGGGAAGCTGATGAGCAGTTCTTC. It codes for CASSSGQGEADEQFF.